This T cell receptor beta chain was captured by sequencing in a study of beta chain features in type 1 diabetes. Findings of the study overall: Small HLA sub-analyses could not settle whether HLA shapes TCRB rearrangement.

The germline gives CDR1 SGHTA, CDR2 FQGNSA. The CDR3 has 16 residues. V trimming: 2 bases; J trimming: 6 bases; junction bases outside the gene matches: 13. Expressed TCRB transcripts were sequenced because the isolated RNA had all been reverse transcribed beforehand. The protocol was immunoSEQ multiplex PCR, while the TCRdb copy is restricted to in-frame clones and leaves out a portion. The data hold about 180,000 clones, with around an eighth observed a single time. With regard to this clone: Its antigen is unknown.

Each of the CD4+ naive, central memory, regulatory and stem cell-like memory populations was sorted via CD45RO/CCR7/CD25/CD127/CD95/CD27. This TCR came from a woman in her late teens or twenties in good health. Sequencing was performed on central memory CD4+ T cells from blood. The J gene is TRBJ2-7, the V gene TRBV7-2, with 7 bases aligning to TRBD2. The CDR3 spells CASSLRSRLALVEQYF. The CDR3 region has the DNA TGTGCCAGCAGCTTACGGTCGAGACTAGCTCTAGTCGAGCAGTACTTC.